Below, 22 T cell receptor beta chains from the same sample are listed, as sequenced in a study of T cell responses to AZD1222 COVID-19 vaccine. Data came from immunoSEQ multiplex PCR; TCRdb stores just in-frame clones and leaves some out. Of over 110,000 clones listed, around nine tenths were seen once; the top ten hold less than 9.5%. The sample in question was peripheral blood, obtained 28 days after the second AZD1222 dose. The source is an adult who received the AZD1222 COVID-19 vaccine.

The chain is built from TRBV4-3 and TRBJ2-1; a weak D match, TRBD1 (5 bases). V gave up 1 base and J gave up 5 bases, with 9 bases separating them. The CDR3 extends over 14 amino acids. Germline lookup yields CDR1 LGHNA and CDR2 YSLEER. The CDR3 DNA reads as TGCGCCAGCAGCCAAGTCCAGGGCCACAATGAGCAGTTCTTC. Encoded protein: CASSQVQGHNEQFF.

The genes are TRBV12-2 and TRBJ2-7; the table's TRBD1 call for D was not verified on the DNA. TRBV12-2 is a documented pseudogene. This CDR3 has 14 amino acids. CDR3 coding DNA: TGTGCAAGTCGCTTAGGACATAAATCCTACGAGCAGTACGTC. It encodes CASRLGHKSYEQYV.

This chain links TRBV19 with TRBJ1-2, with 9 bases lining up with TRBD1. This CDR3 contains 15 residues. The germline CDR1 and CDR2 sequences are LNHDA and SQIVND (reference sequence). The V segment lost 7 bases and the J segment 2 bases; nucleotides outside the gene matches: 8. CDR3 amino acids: CASIGDRVGNYGYTF. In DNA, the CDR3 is TGTGCCAGTATTGGGGACAGGGTTGGAAACTATGGCTACACCTTC.

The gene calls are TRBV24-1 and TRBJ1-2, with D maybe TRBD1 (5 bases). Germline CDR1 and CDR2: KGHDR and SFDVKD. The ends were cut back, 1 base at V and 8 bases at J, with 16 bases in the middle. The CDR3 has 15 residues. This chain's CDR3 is CATSDLPYGGGGYTF. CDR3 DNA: TGTGCCACCAGTGATTTACCATATGGGGGAGGCGGCTACACCTTC.

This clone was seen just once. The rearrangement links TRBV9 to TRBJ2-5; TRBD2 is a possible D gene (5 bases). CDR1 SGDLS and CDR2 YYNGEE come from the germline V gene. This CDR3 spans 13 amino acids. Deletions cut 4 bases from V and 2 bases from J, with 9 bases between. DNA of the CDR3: TGTGCCAGCAGCCTAGGGAGTCAAGAGACCCAGTACTTC. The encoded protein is CASSLGSQETQYF.

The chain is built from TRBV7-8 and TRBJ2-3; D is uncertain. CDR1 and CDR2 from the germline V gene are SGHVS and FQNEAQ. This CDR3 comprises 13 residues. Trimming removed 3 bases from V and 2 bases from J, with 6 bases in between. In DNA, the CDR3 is TGTGCCAGCAGCTTCGGGTACACAGATACGCAGTATTTT. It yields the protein CASSFGYTDTQYF.

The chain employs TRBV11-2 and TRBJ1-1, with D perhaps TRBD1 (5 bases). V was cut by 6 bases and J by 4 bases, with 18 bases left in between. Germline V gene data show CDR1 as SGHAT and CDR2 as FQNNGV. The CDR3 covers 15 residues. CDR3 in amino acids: CASRPPAGWATEAFF. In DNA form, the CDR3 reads TGTGCCAGCAGACCTCCCGCAGGGTGGGCCACTGAAGCTTTCTTT.

CDR3 nucleotides: TGCAGCGTTGATGCCCTTTTTGGGTACAATGAGCAGTTCTTC. The encoded protein is CSVDALFGYNEQFF. The rearrangement links TRBV29-1 to TRBJ2-1, with D unresolved. V dropped 3 bases and J dropped 4 bases, with 13 bases sitting between them. Germline V gene data show CDR1 as SQVTM and CDR2 as ANQGSEA. This CDR3 region has 14 residues.

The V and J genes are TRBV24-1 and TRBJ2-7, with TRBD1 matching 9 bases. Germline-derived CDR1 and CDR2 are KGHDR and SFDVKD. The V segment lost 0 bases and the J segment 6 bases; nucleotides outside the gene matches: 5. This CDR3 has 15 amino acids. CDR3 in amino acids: CATSDLDGQGCEQYV. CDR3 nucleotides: TGTGCCACCAGTGATTTGGACGGACAGGGGTGCGAGCAGTACGTC.

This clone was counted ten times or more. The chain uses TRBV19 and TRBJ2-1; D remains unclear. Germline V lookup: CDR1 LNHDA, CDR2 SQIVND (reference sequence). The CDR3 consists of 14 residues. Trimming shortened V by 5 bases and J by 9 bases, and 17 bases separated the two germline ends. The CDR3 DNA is TGTGCCAGTAGTGCCGAACGGAGTAAGGGTGAGCAGTTCTTC. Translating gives CASSAERSKGEQFF.

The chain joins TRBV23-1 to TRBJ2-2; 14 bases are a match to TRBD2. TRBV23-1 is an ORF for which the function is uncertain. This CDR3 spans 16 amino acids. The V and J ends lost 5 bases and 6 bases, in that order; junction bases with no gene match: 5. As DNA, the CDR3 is TGCGCCAGCAGTGAAGGACTAGCGGGGGGACCCGGGGAGCTGTTTTTT. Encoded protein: CASSEGLAGGPGELFF.

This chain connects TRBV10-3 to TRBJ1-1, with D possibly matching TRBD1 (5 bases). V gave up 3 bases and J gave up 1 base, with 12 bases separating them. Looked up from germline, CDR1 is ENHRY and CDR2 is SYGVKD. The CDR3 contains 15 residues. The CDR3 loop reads CAISDSSGTNTEAFF. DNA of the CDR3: TGTGCCATCAGTGACAGTTCGGGGACGAACACTGAAGCTTTCTTT.

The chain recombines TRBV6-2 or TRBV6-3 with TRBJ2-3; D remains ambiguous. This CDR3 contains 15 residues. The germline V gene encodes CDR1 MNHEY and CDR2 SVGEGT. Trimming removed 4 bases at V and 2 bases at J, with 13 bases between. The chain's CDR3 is CASSFSYMVTDTQYF. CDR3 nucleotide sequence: TGTGCCAGCAGTTTTTCTTACATGGTCACAGATACGCAGTATTTT.

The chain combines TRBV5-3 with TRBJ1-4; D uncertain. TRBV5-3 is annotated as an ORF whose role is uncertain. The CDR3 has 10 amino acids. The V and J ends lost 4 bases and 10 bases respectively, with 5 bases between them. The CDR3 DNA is TGTGCCAGAAGCCCCTTAAAACTGTTTTTT. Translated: CARSPLKLFF.

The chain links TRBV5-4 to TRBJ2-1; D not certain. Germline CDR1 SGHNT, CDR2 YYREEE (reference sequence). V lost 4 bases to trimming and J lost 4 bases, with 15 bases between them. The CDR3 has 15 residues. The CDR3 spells CASSQSVSRYNEQFF. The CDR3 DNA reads TGTGCCAGCAGCCAATCAGTCAGTCGGTACAATGAGCAGTTCTTC.

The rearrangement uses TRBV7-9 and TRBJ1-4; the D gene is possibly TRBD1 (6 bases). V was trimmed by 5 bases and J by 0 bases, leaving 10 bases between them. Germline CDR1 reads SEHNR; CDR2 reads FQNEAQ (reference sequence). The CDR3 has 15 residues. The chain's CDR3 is CASSVRQATNEKLFF. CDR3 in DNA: TGTGCCAGCAGCGTTAGACAGGCAACTAATGAAAAACTGTTTTTT. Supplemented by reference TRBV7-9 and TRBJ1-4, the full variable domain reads DTGVSQNPRHKITKRGQNVTFRCDPISEHNRLYWYRQTLGQGPEFLTYFQNEAQLEKSRLLSDRFSAERPKGSFSTLEIQRTEQGDSAMYLCASSVRQATNEKLFFGSGTQLSVL.

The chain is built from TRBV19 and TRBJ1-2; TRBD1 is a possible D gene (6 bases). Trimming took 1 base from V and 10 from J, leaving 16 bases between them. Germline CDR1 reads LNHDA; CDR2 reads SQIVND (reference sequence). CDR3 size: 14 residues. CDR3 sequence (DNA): TGTGCCAGTAGTATAGCAGGGGAGGTCTACGTCTACACCTTC. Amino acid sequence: CASSIAGEVYVYTF.

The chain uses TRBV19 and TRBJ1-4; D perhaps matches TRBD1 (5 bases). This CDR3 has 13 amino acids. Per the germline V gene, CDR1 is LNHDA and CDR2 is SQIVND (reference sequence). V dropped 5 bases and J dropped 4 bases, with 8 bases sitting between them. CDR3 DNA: TGTGCCAGTAGTGGGGCCGTTAATGAAAAACTGTTTTTT. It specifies CASSGAVNEKLFF.

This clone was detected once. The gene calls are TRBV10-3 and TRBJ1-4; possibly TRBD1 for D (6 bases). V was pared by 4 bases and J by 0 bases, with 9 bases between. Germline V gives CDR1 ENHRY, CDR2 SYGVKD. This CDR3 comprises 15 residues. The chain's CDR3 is CAISASGATNEKLFF. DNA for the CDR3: TGTGCCATCAGTGCCTCAGGGGCAACTAATGAAAAACTGTTTTTT.

The CDR3 DNA sequence: TGTGCCAGTAGTCCGGGACAGGAGCACTATGGCTACACCTTC. This codes for CASSPGQEHYGYTF. The V gene is TRBV19, the J gene TRBJ1-2; 8 nucleotides align to TRBD1. V was clipped by 5 bases and J by 3 bases; unmatched bases: 5. CDR1 LNHDA and CDR2 SQIVND come from the germline V gene (reference sequence). The CDR3 is 14 residues long.

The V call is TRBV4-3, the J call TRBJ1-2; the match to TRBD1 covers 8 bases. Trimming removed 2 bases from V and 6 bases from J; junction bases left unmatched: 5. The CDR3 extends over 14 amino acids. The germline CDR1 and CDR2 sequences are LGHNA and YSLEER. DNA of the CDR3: TGCGCCAGCAGCCAACGCCCGACAGGGGATGGCTACACCTTC. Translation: CASSQRPTGDGYTF.

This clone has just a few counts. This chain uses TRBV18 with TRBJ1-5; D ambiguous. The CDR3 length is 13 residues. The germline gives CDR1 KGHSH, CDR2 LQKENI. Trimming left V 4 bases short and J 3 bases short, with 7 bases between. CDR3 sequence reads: CASSLHINQPQHF. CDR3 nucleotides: TGTGCCAGCTCACTACATATCAATCAGCCCCAGCATTTT.